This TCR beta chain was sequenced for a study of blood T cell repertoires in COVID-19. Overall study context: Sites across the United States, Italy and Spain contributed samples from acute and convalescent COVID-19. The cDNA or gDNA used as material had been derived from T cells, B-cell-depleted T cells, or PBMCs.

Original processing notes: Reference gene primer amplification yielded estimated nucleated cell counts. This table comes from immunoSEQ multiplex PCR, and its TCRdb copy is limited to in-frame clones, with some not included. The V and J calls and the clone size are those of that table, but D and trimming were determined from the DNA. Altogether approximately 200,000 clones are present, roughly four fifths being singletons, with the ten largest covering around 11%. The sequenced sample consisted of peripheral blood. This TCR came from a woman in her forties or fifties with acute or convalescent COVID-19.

CDR3 bases: TGCGCCAGCAGCCAAGACAGAAACACCGGGGAGCTGTTTTTT. It yields the protein CASSQDRNTGELFF. The chain joins TRBV4-1 to TRBJ2-2; D unresolved. Germline CDR1 reads MGHRA; CDR2 reads YSYEKL. V was cut by 0 bases and J by 2 bases, with 4 bases left in between. CDR3 size: 14 residues.